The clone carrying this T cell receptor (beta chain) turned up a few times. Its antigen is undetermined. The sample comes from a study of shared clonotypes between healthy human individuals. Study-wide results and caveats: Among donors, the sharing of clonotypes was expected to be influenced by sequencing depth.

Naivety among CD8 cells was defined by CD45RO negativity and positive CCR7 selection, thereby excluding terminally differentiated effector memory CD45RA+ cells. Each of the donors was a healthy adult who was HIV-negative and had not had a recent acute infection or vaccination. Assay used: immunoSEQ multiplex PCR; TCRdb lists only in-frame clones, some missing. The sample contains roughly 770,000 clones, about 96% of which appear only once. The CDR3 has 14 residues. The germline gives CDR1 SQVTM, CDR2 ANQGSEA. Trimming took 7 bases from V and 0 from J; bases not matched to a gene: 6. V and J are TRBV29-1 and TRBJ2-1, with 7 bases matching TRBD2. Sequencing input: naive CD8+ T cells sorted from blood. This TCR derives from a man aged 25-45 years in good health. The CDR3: CSATSESSYNEQFF. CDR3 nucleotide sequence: TGCAGCGCCACTAGCGAGAGCTCCTACAATGAGCAGTTCTTC.